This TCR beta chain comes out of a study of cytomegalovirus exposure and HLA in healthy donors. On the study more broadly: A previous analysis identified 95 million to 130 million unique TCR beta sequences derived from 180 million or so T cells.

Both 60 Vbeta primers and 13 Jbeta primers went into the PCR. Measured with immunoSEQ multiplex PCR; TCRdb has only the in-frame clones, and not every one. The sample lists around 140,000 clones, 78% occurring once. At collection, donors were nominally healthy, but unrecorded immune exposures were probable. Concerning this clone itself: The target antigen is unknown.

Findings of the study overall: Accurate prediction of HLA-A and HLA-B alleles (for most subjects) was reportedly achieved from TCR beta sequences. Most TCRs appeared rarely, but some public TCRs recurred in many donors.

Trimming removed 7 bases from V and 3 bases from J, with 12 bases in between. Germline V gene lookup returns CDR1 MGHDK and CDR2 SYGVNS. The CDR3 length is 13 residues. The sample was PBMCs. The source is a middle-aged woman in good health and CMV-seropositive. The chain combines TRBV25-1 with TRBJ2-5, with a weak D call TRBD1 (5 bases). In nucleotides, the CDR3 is TGTGCCAGCACTACGGCAGGGAAAGAGACCCAGTACTTC. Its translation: CASTTAGKETQYF.